This is a list of T cell receptor beta chains from one sample in a study of T cells in localized non-small cell lung cancer. Libraries were prepared by immunoSEQ multiplex PCR; TCRdb keeps only in-frame clonotypes and omits some of them. The sample lists some 3,500 clones, roughly 31% seen once, with 9.1% in the top ten. The sample was lung tumor tissue, taken before any cancer treatment. The receptor set was obtained from a male donor older than 55 with stage I lung adenocarcinoma. Each CDR3 is given with its conserved first and last residue. The D gene is left open where the match is weak. Size is stated for part of the rows, as once, few or many counts, or as a class when the clone is expanded.

j_call d_call clone_size v_call cdr3_aa cdr3_nt
TRBJ1-3 NA NA TRBV10-3 CAISESGAPGNTIYF TGTGCCATCAGTGAGTCGGGTGCTCCTGGAAACACCATATATTTT
TRBJ2-6 TRBD1 NA TRBV15 CATSRGKKTGGILSGANVLTF TGTGCCACCAGCAGAGGAAAAAAGACAGGGGGTATTCTGTCTGGGGCCAACGTCCTGACTTTC
TRBJ1-1 NA few TRBV29-1 CSVEGTGVETEAFF TGCAGCGTTGAAGGTACGGGGGTGGAAACTGAAGCTTTCTTT
TRBJ2-2 TRBD1 few TRBV11-3 CASSPTRQGRNTGELFF TGTGCCAGCAGCCCTACCCGACAGGGTAGGAACACCGGGGAGCTGTTTTTT
TRBJ1-4 NA NA TRBV4-1 CASSQPGDNEKLFF TGCGCCAGCAGCCAACCAGGAGATAACGAAAAACTGTTTTTT
TRBJ1-5 NA NA TRBV6-4 CASSYSWEPRGNQPQHF TGTGCCAGCAGTTACTCGTGGGAGCCCCGGGGCAATCAGCCCCAGCATTTT
TRBJ2-1 NA few TRBV11-3 CASSGPGPQTYNEQFF TGTGCCAGCAGCGGACCGGGACCGCAGACGTACAATGAGCAGTTCTTC
TRBJ2-2 NA NA TRBV7-5 CASSSSRQGLGTGELFF TGTGCCAGCAGCTCAAGCCGACAGGGACTCGGAACCGGGGAGCTGTTTTTT
TRBJ1-1 TRBD1 few TRBV9 CASRTDKGQRNTEAFF TGTGCCAGCAGAACTGACAAGGGACAGAGGAACACTGAAGCTTTCTTT
TRBJ1-5 NA NA TRBV28 CASSLMSGPGRGTGNQPQHF TGTGCCAGCAGTTTAATGTCGGGGCCCGGTCGTGGTACGGGCAATCAGCCCCAGCATTTT
TRBJ1-5 NA few TRBV11-3 CASSLVGGSNQPQHF TGTGCCAGCAGCTTGGTGGGGGGCAGCAATCAGCCCCAGCATTTT
TRBJ1-1 NA NA TRBV7-2 CASSPRSDTEAFF TGTGCCAGCAGCCCGCGGTCCGACACTGAAGCTTTCTTT
TRBJ1-2 NA NA TRBV1 CASSQGWDREVYLYGYTF TGCGCCAGCAGCCAAGGATGGGACAGGGAAGTATATCTCTATGGCTACACCTTC
TRBJ2-3 NA once TRBV5-1 CASSLAQRGDTQYF TGCGCCAGCAGCTTAGCCCAAAGGGGGGATACGCAGTATTTT